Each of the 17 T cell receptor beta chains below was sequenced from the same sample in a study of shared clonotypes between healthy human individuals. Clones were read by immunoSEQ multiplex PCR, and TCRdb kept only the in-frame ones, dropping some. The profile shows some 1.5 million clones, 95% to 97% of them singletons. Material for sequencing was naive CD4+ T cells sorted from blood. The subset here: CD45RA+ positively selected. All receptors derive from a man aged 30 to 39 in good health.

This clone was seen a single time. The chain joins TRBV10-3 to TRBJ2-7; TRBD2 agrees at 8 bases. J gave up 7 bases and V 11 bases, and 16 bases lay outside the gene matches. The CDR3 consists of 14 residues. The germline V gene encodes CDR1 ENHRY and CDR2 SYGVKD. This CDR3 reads CAAGGPALGWEQYF. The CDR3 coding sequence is TGTGCCGCGGGAGGCCCCGCCCTTGGTTGGGAGCAGTACTTC.

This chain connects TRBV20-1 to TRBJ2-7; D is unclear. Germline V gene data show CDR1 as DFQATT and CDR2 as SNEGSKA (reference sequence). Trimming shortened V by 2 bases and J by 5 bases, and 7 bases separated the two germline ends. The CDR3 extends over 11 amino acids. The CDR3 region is CSARLVDEQYF. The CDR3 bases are TGCAGTGCTAGACTTGTAGACGAGCAGTACTTC.

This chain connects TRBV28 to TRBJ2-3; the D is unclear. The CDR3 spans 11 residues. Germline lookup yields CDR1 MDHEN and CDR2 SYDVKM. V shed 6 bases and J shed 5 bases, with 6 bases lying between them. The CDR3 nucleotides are TGTGCCAGCAGGTCCGTAGATACGCAGTATTTT. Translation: CASRSVDTQYF. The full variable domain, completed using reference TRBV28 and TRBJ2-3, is DVKVTQSSRYLVKRTGEKVFLECVQDMDHENMFWYRQDPGLGLRLIYFSYDVKMKEKGDIPEGYSVSREKKERFSLILESASTNQTSMYLCASRSVDTQYFGPGTRLTVL.

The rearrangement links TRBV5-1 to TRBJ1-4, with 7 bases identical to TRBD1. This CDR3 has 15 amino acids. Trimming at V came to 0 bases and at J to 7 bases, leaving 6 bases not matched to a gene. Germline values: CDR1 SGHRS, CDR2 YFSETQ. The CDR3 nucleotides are TGCGCCAGCAGCTTGGACGGGACAGAGGGTGAAAAACTGTTTTTT. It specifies CASSLDGTEGEKLFF.

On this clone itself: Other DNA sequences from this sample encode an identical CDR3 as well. This CDR3 reads CASSPGLAGAYNEQFF. DNA for the CDR3: TGTGCCAGCTCACCAGGACTAGCGGGAGCTTACAATGAGCAGTTCTTC. This chain joins TRBV18 and TRBJ2-1, with 13 bases matching TRBD2. The V segment lost 2 bases and the J segment 4 bases; nucleotides outside the gene matches: 2. Germline CDR1 and CDR2: KGHSH and LQKENI. The CDR3 is made up of 16 amino acids.

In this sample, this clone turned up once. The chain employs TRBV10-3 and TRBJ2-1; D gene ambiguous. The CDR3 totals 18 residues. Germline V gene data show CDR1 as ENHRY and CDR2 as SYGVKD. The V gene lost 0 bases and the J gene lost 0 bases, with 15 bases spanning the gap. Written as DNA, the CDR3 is TGTGCCATCAGTGAGTCCCGATCTACTACTATCTCCTACAATGAGCAGTTCTTC. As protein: CAISESRSTTISYNEQFF.

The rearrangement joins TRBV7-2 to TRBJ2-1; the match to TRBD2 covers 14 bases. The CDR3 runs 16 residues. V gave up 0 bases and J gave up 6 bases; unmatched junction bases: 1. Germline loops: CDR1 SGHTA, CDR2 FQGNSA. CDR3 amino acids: CASSLAGTSGSNEQFF. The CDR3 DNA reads TGTGCCAGCAGCTTAGCGGGGACTAGCGGGAGCAATGAGCAGTTCTTC.

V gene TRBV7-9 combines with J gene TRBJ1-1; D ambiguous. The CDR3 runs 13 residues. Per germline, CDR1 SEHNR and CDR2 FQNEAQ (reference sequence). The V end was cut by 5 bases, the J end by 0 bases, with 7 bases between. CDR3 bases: TGTGCCAGCAGCCGGGAGATGAACACTGAAGCTTTCTTT. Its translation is CASSREMNTEAFF.

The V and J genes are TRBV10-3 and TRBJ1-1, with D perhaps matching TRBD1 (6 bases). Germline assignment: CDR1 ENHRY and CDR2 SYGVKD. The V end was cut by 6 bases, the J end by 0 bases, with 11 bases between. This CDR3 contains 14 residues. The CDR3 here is CAIREDRLNTEAFF. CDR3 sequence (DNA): TGTGCCATCAGAGAGGACAGACTGAACACTGAAGCTTTCTTT.

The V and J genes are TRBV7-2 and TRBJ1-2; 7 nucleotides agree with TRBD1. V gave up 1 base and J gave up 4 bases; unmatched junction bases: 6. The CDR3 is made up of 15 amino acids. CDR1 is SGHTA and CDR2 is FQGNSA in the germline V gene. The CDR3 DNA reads TGTGCCAGCAGCTTAGGGACAGGCCTCGCCTATGGCTACACCTTC. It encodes CASSLGTGLAYGYTF.

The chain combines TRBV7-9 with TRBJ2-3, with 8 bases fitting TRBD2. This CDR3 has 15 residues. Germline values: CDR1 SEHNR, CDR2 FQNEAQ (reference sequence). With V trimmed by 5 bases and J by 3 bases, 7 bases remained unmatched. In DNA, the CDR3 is TGTGCCAGCAGCCCACTGAGCGGGAGAACAGATACGCAGTATTTT. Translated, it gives CASSPLSGRTDTQYF.

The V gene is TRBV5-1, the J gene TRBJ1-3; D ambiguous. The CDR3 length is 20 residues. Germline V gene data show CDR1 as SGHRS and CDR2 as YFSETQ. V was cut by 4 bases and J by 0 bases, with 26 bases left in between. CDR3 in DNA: TGCGCCAGCAGCCGTAGCCCTCTCAGCGGGTGGGTGAGCTCTGGAAACACCATATATTTT. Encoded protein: CASSRSPLSGWVSSGNTIYF. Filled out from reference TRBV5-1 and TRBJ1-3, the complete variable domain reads KAGVTQTPRYLIKTRGQQVTLSCSPISGHRSVSWYQQTPGQGLQFLFEYFSETQRNKGNFPGRFSGRQFSNSRSEMNVSTLELGDSALYLCASSRSPLSGWVSSGNTIYFGEGSWLTVV.

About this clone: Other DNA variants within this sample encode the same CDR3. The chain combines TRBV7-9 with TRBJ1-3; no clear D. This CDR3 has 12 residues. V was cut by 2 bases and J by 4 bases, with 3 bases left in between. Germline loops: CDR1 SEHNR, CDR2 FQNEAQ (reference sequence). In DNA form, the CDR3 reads TGTGCCAGCAGCTTATCGGGAAACACCATATATTTT. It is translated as CASSLSGNTIYF.

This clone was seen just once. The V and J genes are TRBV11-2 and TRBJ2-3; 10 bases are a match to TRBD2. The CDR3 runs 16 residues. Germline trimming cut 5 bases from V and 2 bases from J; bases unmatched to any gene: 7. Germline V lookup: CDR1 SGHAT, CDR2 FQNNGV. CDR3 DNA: TGTGCCAGCAGCGTACAACTAGCGGGGTACACAGATACGCAGTATTTT. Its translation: CASSVQLAGYTDTQYF. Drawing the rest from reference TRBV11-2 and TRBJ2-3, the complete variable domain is EAGVAQSPRYKIIEKRQSVAFWCNPISGHATLYWYQQILGQGPKLLIQFQNNGVVDDSQLPKDRFSAERLKGVDSTLKIQPAKLEDSAVYLCASSVQLAGYTDTQYFGPGTRLTVL.

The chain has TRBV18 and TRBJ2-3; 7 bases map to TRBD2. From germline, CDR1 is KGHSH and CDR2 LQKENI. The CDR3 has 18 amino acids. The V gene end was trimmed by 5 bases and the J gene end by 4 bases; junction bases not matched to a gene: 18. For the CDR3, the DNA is TGTGCCAGCTCATCCAACACGGTCCTGGGGGGGTCTCCAGATACGCAGTATTTT. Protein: CASSSNTVLGGSPDTQYF.

The CDR3 nucleotides read TGTGCCAGCAGTTTTGTTACCCCCGTAGCCAATGAGCAGTTCTTC. It specifies CASSFVTPVANEQFF. The rearrangement links TRBV27 to TRBJ2-1, with unresolved D. V lost 3 bases, J lost 6 bases, and 15 bases lay in between. The length of the CDR3 is 15 residues. Germline CDR1 and CDR2: MNHEY and SMNVEV (reference sequence).

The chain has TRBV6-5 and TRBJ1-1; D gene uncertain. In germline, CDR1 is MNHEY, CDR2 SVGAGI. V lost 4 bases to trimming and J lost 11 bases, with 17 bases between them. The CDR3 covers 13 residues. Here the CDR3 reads CASSSQNSLGAFF. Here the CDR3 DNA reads TGTGCCAGCAGTTCGCAGAACTCTCTGGGGGCTTTCTTT.